This note documents a single T cell receptor beta chain sequence. Its cognate antigen is unknown. If patients had autoimmune disease history or systemic immunosuppression, they were excluded. Measured with immunoSEQ multiplex PCR; TCRdb has only the in-frame clones, and not every one. The sample records over 45,000 clones, roughly 80% being singletons. The data originate from a study of OX40 agonist ivuxolimab in advanced cancers. As for the study in general: Ivuxolimab was administered intravenously to patients at 0.01 to 10 mg/kg every 2 weeks. Findings and limits, study-wide: The average count of expanded clones was higher among CD8+ T cells than among CD4+.

Trimming took 1 base from V and 4 from J; bases not matched to a gene: 8. The CDR3 is 16 residues long. Germline CDR1 is MRHNA and CDR2 is SNTAGT. The source material was CD4+ or CD8+ T cells sorted from blood, sampled in a trial of the OX40 agonist ivuxolimab. The sequence derives from an adult with an advanced solid tumor such as melanoma, head and neck, liver or kidney cancer. The rearrangement joins TRBV6-4 to TRBJ2-7; TRBD1 aligns across 9 bases. CDR3 sequence reads: CASSDFEQGASYEQYF. CDR3 bases: TGTGCCAGCAGTGACTTTGAACAGGGGGCATCTTACGAGCAGTACTTC.